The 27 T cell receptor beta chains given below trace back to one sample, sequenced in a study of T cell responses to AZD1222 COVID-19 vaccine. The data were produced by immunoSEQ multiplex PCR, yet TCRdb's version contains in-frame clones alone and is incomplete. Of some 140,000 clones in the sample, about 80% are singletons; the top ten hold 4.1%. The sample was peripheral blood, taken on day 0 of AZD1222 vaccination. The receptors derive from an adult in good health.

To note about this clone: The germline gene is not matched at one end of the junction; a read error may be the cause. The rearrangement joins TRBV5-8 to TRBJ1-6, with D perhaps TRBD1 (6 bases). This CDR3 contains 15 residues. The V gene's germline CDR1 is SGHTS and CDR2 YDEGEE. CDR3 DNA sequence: TGTGCCAGCAGTTTGGGTAGGGGGTATGGGTCACCCCTCCACTTT. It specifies CASSLGRGYGSPLHF.

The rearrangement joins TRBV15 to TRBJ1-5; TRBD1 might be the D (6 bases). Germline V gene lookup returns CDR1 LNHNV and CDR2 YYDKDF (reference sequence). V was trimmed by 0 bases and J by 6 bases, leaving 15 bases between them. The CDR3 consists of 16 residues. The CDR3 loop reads CATSRDRGTSGQPQHF. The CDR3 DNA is TGTGCCACCAGCAGAGATCGGGGGACATCGGGTCAGCCCCAGCATTTT. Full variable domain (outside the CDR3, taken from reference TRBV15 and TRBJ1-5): DAMVIQNPRYQVTQFGKPVTLSCSQTLNHNVMYWYQQKSSQAPKLLFHYYDKDFNNEADTPDNFQSRRPNTSFCFLDIRSPGLGDTAMYLCATSRDRGTSGQPQHFGDGTRLSIL.

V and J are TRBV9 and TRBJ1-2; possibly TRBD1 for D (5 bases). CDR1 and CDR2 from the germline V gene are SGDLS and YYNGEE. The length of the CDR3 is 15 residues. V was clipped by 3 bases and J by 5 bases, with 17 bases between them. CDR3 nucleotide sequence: TGTGCCAGCAGCGGAACGGACAATTTAGGTTATGGCTACACCTTC. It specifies CASSGTDNLGYGYTF.

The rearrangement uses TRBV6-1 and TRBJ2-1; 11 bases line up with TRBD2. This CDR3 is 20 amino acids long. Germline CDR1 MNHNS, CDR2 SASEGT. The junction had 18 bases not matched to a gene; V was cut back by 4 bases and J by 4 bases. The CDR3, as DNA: TGTGCCAGCAGTGGCCCGTCACTAGCGGGGGTCCTTAAAGTATACAATGAGCAGTTCTTC. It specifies CASSGPSLAGVLKVYNEQFF.

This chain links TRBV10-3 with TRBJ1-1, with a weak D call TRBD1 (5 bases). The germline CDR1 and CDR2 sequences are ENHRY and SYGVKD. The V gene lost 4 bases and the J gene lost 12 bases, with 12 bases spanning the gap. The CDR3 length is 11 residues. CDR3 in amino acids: CAISGGRNPFF. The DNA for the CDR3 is TGTGCCATCAGTGGGGGACGGAACCCTTTCTTT.

CDR3 sequence reads: CASSQGTSWETQYF. DNA of the CDR3: TGTGCCAGCAGCCAAGGGACTAGTTGGGAGACCCAGTACTTC. V and J are TRBV3-1 (or the pseudogene TRBV3-2) and TRBJ2-5, with TRBD2 matching over 7 bases. The germline V gene has CDR1 LGHDT and CDR2 YNNKEL (reference sequence). The trim removed 1 base at V and 5 bases at J, leaving 4 bases unmatched. This CDR3 spans 14 amino acids.

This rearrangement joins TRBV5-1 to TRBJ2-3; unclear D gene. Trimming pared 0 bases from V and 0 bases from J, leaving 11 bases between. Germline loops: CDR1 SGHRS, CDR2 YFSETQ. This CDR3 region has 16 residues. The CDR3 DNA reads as TGCGCCAGCAGCTTGGATAGTCACCTTAGCACAGATACGCAGTATTTT. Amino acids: CASSLDSHLSTDTQYF.

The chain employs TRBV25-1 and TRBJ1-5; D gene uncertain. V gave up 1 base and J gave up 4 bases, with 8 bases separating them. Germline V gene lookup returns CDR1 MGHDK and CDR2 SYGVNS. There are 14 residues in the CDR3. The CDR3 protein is CASSEFGENQPQHF. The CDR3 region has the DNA TGTGCCAGCAGTGAATTTGGGGAAAATCAGCCCCAGCATTTT.

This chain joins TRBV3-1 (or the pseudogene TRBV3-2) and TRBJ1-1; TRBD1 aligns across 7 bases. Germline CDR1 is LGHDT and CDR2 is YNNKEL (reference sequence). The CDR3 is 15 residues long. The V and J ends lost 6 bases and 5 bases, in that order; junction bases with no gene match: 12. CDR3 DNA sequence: TGTGCCAGCAGACCCACAGGACAGGCTCCAACTGAAGCTTTCTTT. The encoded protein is CASRPTGQAPTEAFF.

The CDR3 sequence: CASRPNRGGGEKLFF. The CDR3 nucleotides are TGTGCCAGCAGACCCAATAGGGGTGGGGGCGAAAAACTGTTTTTT. The gene calls are TRBV28 and TRBJ1-4; D might be TRBD1 (6 bases). The germline V gene encodes CDR1 MDHEN and CDR2 SYDVKM. V was clipped by 6 bases and J by 8 bases, with 19 bases between them. The CDR3 has 15 residues. The entire variable domain, with the rest obtained from reference TRBV28 and TRBJ1-4, is as follows: DVKVTQSSRYLVKRTGEKVFLECVQDMDHENMFWYRQDPGLGLRLIYFSYDVKMKEKGDIPEGYSVSREKKERFSLILESASTNQTSMYLCASRPNRGGGEKLFFGSGTQLSVL.

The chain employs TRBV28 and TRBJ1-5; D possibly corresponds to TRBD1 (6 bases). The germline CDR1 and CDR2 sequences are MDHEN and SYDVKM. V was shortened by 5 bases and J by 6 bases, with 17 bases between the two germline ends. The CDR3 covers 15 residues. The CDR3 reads CASSPRVGATQPQHF. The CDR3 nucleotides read TGTGCCAGCAGTCCCCGGGTGGGGGCGACTCAGCCCCAGCATTTT.

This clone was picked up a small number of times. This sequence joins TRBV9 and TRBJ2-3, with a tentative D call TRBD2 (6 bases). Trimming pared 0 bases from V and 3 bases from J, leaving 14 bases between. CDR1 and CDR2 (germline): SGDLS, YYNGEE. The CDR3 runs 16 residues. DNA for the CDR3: TGTGCCAGCAGCGTAGAAGCACTAGCTGGGACAGATACGCAGTATTTT. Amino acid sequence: CASSVEALAGTDTQYF.

The CDR3 region is CASSARTGVISNQPQHF. The CDR3 nucleotides read TGTGCCAGCAGTGCTCGGACAGGCGTGATTAGCAATCAGCCCCAGCATTTT. The J gene is TRBJ1-5, the V gene TRBV28; TRBD1 aligns across 7 bases. The trim removed 5 bases at V and 0 bases at J, leaving 10 bases unmatched. Germline CDR1 is MDHEN and CDR2 is SYDVKM. There are 17 residues in the CDR3. Full variable domain (rest looked up from reference TRBV28 and TRBJ1-5): DVKVTQSSRYLVKRTGEKVFLECVQDMDHENMFWYRQDPGLGLRLIYFSYDVKMKEKGDIPEGYSVSREKKERFSLILESASTNQTSMYLCASSARTGVISNQPQHFGDGTRLSIL.

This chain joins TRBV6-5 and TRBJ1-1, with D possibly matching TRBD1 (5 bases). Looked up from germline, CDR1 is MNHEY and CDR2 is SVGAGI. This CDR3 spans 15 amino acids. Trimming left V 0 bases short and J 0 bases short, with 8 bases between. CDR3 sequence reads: CASSYSRVVNTEAFF. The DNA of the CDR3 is TGTGCCAGCAGTTACTCCAGGGTTGTGAACACTGAAGCTTTCTTT.

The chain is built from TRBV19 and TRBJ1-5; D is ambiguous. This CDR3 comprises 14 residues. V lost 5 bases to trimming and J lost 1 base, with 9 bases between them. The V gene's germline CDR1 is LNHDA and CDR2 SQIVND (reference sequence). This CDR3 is CASSFETSNQPQHF. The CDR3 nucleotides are TGTGCCAGTAGTTTCGAAACAAGCAATCAGCCCCAGCATTTT.

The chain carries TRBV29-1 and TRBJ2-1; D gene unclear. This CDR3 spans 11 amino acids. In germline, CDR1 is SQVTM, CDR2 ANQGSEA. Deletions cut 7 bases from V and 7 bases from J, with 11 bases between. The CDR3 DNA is TGCAGCGCCCTAACGGGTAATGAGCAGTTCTTC. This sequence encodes CSALTGNEQFF.

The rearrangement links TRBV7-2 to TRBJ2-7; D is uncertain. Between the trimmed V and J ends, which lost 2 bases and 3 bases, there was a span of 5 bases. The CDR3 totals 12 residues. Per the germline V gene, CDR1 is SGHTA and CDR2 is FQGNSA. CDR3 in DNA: TGTGCCAGCAGCTTAACATTCTACGAGCAGTACTTC. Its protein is CASSLTFYEQYF.

The CDR3 DNA reads TGTGCCAGCAGTGAGGGGGCGGCCACTGAAGCTTTCTTT. Protein: CASSEGAATEAFF. The rearrangement joins TRBV6-4 to TRBJ1-1, with a weak D call TRBD1 (6 bases). V was trimmed by 3 bases and J by 4 bases, leaving 9 bases between them. The CDR3 length is 13 residues. Germline CDR1 is MRHNA and CDR2 is SNTAGT.

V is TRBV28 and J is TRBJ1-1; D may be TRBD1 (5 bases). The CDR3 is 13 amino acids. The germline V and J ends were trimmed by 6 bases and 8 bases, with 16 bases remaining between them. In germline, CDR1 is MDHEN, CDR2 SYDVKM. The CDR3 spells CASSPTTAPEAFF. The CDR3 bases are TGTGCCAGCAGCCCAACGACAGCCCCAGAAGCTTTCTTT.

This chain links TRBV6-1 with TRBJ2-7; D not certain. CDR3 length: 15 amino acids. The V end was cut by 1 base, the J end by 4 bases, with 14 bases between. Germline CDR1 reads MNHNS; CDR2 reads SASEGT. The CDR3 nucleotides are TGTGCCAGCAGTGAAGTCGGCCCCGTTTCGTACGAGCAGTACTTC. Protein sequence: CASSEVGPVSYEQYF.

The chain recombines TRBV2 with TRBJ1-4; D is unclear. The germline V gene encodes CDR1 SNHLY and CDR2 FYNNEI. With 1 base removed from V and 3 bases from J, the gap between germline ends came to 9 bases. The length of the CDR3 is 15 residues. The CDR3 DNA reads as TGTGCCAGCAGTGAAGGGGGAGCAGCTAATGAAAAACTGTTTTTT. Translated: CASSEGGAANEKLFF. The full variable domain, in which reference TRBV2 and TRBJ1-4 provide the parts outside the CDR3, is EPEVTQTPSHQVTQMGQEVILRCVPISNHLYFYWYRQILGQKVEFLVSFYNNEISEKSEIFDDQFSVERPDGSNFTLKIRSTKLEDSAMYFCASSEGGAANEKLFFGSGTQLSVL.

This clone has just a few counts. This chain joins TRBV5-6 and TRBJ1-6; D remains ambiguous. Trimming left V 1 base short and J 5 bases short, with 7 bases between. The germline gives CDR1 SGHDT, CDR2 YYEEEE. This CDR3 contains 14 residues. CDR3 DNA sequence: TGTGCCAGCAGCTTGCCACGGGATAATTCACCCCTCCACTTT. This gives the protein CASSLPRDNSPLHF. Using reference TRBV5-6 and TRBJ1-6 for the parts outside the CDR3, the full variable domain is DAGVTQSPTHLIKTRGQQVTLRCSPKSGHDTVSWYQQALGQGPQFIFQYYEEEERQRGNFPDRFSGHQFPNYSSELNVNALLLGDSALYLCASSLPRDNSPLHFGNGTRLTVT.

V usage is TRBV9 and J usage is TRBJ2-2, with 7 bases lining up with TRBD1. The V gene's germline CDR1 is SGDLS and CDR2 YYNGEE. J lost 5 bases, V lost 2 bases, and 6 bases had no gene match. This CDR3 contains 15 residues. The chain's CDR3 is CASSVGQYRTGELFF. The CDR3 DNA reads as TGTGCCAGCAGCGTGGGACAGTATAGGACCGGGGAGCTGTTTTTT.

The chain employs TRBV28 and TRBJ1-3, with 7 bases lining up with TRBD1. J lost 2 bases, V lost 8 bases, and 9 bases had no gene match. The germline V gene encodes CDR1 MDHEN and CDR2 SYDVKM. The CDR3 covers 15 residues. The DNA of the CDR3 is TGTGCCAGCCGACACAGGGGAGTGCCTGGAAACACCATATATTTT. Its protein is CASRHRGVPGNTIYF.

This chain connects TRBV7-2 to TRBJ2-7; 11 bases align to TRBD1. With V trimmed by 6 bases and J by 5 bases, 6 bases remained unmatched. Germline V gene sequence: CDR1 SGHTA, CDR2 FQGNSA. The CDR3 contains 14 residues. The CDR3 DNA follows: TGTGCCAGCAGGGGGGACAGGGGGTTTAACGAGCAGTACTTC. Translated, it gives CASRGDRGFNEQYF. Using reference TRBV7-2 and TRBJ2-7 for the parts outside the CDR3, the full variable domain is GAGVSQSPSNKVTEKGKDVELRCDPISGHTALYWYRQSLGQGLEFLIYFQGNSAPDKSGLPSDRFSAERTGGSVSTLTIQRTQQEDSAVYLCASRGDRGFNEQYFGPGTRLTVT.

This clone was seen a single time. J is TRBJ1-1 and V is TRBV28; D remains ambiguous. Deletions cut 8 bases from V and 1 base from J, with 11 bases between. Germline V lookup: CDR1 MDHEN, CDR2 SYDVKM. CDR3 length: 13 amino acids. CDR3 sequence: CASVLGQNTEAFF. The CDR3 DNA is TGTGCCAGCGTGTTGGGCCAGAACACTGAAGCTTTCTTT.

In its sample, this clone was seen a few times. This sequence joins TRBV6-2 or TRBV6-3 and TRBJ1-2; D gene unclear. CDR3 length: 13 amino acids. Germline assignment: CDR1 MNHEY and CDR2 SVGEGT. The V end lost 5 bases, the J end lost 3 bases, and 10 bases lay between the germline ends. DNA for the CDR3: TGTGCCAGCAGTATTTACCCAGACTATGGCTACACCTTC. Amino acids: CASSIYPDYGYTF.